The clone carrying this TCR beta chain appeared a single time. These data belong to a study of blood T cell repertoires in COVID-19. The overall study: Samples of COVID-19 (acute and convalescent) were obtained from the United States, Italy and Spain. PBMCs, B-cell-depleted T cells, or T cells were the source of the cDNA or gDNA that made up the material.

Generated by immunoSEQ multiplex PCR, the TCRdb table keeps only in-frame clones and is missing some. Found here are 100,000 or so clones, just under 80% of them singletons; the top ten hold 9% to 13%. The receptor was derived from a woman in her 70s with acute or convalescent COVID-19. Input material: peripheral blood.

CDR3 sequence: CASSWTSGSYEQYF. DNA for the CDR3: TGTGCCAGCAGCTGGACTAGCGGTTCCTACGAGCAGTACTTC. V gene TRBV11-2 combines with J gene TRBJ2-7; 10 bases agree with TRBD2. The junction had 1 base not matched to a gene; V was cut back by 4 bases and J by 1 base. This CDR3 contains 14 residues. Germline V gene data show CDR1 as SGHAT and CDR2 as FQNNGV.